Listed below are T cell receptor beta chains from one sample, sequenced in a study of shared clonotypes between healthy human individuals. Here immunoSEQ multiplex PCR was the method, and the copy in TCRdb shows in-frame clones only, minus some. The sample yields roughly 720,000 clones, roughly 88% seen once. Sequencing used memory CD8+ T cells from PBMCs. These receptors all come from a young man in good health. Some clones in this sample may be carry-over from other donors' samples. Each CDR3 is given with its conserved first and last residue. D genes are given only for firm matches. A row's size may be missing; if present it is once, few, many or a size class.

j_gene: TRBJ2-3
v_gene: TRBV7-9
d_gene: TRBD2
abundance: NA
CDR3nt: TGTGCCAGCAGCTCTACTAGCGGGAGGGGGGCAGATACGCAGTATTTT
CDR3aa: CASSSTSGRGADTQYF

j_gene: TRBJ1-5
v_gene: TRBV6-5
d_gene: NA
abundance: NA
CDR3nt: TGTGCCAGCAGGGGGGATAGCAATCAGCCCCAGCATTTT
CDR3aa: CASRGDSNQPQHF

j_gene: TRBJ1-4
v_gene: TRBV9
d_gene: NA
abundance: NA
CDR3nt: TGTGCCAGCAGCGTATGGGGCTGGGTAACAACTAATGAAAAACTGTTTTTT
CDR3aa: CASSVWGWVTTNEKLFF

j_gene: TRBJ1-2
v_gene: TRBV5-1
d_gene: TRBD1
abundance: NA
CDR3nt: TGCGCCAGCAGCGGCACGTCGGGACAGGTCTATGGCTACACCTTC
CDR3aa: CASSGTSGQVYGYTF

j_gene: TRBJ2-7
v_gene: TRBV14
d_gene: TRBD1
abundance: NA
CDR3nt: TGTGCCAGCAGCCAAGGTCGGTCAGGGGGACACGAGCAGTACTTC
CDR3aa: CASSQGRSGGHEQYF

j_gene: TRBJ2-7
v_gene: TRBV6-1
d_gene: NA
abundance: NA
CDR3nt: TGTGCCAGCACTTGGGACTTCTCCTCCTACGAGCAGTACTTC
CDR3aa: CASTWDFSSYEQYF

j_gene: TRBJ1-2
v_gene: TRBV28
d_gene: NA
abundance: NA
CDR3nt: TGTGCCAGCAGCCTAGCCCCGCCCACTGGCTACACCTTC
CDR3aa: CASSLAPPTGYTF

j_gene: TRBJ2-2
v_gene: TRBV6-5
d_gene: TRBD1
abundance: NA
CDR3nt: TGTGCCATCAGTTCCCTACAGGGGGCTGGCACCGGGGAGCTGTTTTTT
CDR3aa: CAISSLQGAGTGELFF

j_gene: TRBJ1-1
v_gene: TRBV7-3
d_gene: NA
abundance: NA
CDR3nt: TGTGCCAGCAGCCCACTCGAAAGTTCGTACACTGAAGCTTTCTTT
CDR3aa: CASSPLESSYTEAFF

j_gene: TRBJ1-4
v_gene: TRBV7-9
d_gene: NA
abundance: NA
CDR3nt: TGTGCCATCATGTTGCGGACAGCAACTAATGAAAAACTGTTTTTT
CDR3aa: CAIMLRTATNEKLFF

j_gene: TRBJ1-1
v_gene: TRBV6-1
d_gene: NA
abundance: NA
CDR3nt: TGTGCCAGCAGTGGTGGGGGTTACACTGAAGCTTTCTTT
CDR3aa: CASSGGGYTEAFF

j_gene: TRBJ2-2
v_gene: TRBV9
d_gene: NA
abundance: NA
CDR3nt: TGTGCCAGCAGCGGAGAACACCGCGAGGGGTACACCGGGGAGCTGTTTTTT
CDR3aa: CASSGEHREGYTGELFF

j_gene: TRBJ2-3
v_gene: TRBV7-9
d_gene: TRBD2
abundance: NA
CDR3nt: TGTGCCAGCAGCCCGGCCGGGACTAGTCTAGGTACGCAGTATTTT
CDR3aa: CASSPAGTSLGTQYF

j_gene: TRBJ2-5
v_gene: TRBV9
d_gene: TRBD1
abundance: NA
CDR3nt: TGTGCCAGCAGCGGAGACAGGGGGGAAGAGACCCAGTACTTC
CDR3aa: CASSGDRGEETQYF

j_gene: TRBJ2-5
v_gene: TRBV5-4
d_gene: NA
abundance: NA
CDR3nt: TGTGCCAGCAGCTTTTTCGGAGGGTCCCAAGAGACCCAGTACTTC
CDR3aa: CASSFFGGSQETQYF

j_gene: TRBJ2-1
v_gene: TRBV6-5
d_gene: NA
abundance: NA
CDR3nt: TGTGCCAGCAGTTACTCCGGCGAGCAGTTCTTC
CDR3aa: CASSYSGEQFF

j_gene: TRBJ2-7
v_gene: TRBV30
d_gene: TRBD1
abundance: NA
CDR3nt: TGTGCCTGGAGTCCCCGGACAGGGGTGACCTACGAGCAGTACTTC
CDR3aa: CAWSPRTGVTYEQYF

j_gene: TRBJ1-1
v_gene: TRBV5-6
d_gene: TRBD1
abundance: NA
CDR3nt: TGTGCCAGCAGCTTGCTGTTTGACAGGGCCACTGAAGCTTTCTTT
CDR3aa: CASSLLFDRATEAFF

j_gene: TRBJ2-7
v_gene: TRBV29-1
d_gene: TRBD1
abundance: NA
CDR3nt: TGCAGCGTTGATGGGACAGAAACCTCCTACGAGCAGTACTTC
CDR3aa: CSVDGTETSYEQYF

j_gene: TRBJ2-5
v_gene: TRBV27
d_gene: NA
abundance: NA
CDR3nt: TGTGCCAGCAGTTTTAATACGGGAGAGACCCAGTACTTC
CDR3aa: CASSFNTGETQYF

j_gene: TRBJ1-4
v_gene: TRBV6-5
d_gene: NA
abundance: NA
CDR3nt: TGTGCCAGCAGTGAGAATAATGAAAAACTGTTTTTT
CDR3aa: CASSENNEKLFF

j_gene: TRBJ2-1
v_gene: TRBV28
d_gene: NA
abundance: NA
CDR3nt: TGTGCCAGCAGTTTAGGCATAGCGCTAGGTTTAGGTAATGAGCAGTTCTTC
CDR3aa: CASSLGIALGLGNEQFF

j_gene: TRBJ2-2
v_gene: TRBV9
d_gene: NA
abundance: NA
CDR3nt: TGTGCCAGCAGCCGTAGCACCGGGGAGCTGTTTTTT
CDR3aa: CASSRSTGELFF

j_gene: TRBJ1-5
v_gene: TRBV2
d_gene: TRBD1
abundance: NA
CDR3nt: TGTGCCAGCAGTTTGCTCAGGGGGCAGGATCAGCCCCAGCATTTT
CDR3aa: CASSLLRGQDQPQHF

j_gene: TRBJ2-7
v_gene: TRBV7-9
d_gene: NA
abundance: NA
CDR3nt: TGTGCCAGCAGCTTAGGTGAGACTGCGACCTACGAGCAGTACTTC
CDR3aa: CASSLGETATYEQYF

j_gene: TRBJ2-3
v_gene: TRBV6-6
d_gene: NA
abundance: once
CDR3nt: TGTGCCAGCAGTCCCCTAGAGAGACTTAGCACAGATACGCAGTATTTT
CDR3aa: CASSPLERLSTDTQYF

j_gene: TRBJ2-1
v_gene: TRBV15
d_gene: TRBD2
abundance: NA
CDR3nt: TGTGCCACCAGCATGGACGCCCGACTAGCGATTCACAATGAGCAGTTCTTC
CDR3aa: CATSMDARLAIHNEQFF

j_gene: TRBJ2-1
v_gene: TRBV12-5
d_gene: NA
abundance: NA
CDR3nt: TGTGCTAGTGCCGTGAGTTACAGGACCAACCCGGGCGACAATGAGCAGTTCTTC
CDR3aa: CASAVSYRTNPGDNEQFF

j_gene: TRBJ2-5
v_gene: TRBV6-5
d_gene: NA
abundance: NA
CDR3nt: TGTGCCAGCAGTTACTCCGGCGGGACCGAAGAGACCCAGTACTTC
CDR3aa: CASSYSGGTEETQYF

j_gene: TRBJ2-1
v_gene: TRBV27
d_gene: NA
abundance: NA
CDR3nt: TGTGCCAGCAGCTTCTCTAGTCCGGTCTTC
CDR3aa: CASSFSSPVF

j_gene: TRBJ2-7
v_gene: TRBV9
d_gene: NA
abundance: NA
CDR3nt: TGTGCCAGCAGCACGGGGGACAGTTCCTACGAGCAGTACTTC
CDR3aa: CASSTGDSSYEQYF

j_gene: TRBJ2-7
v_gene: TRBV7-9
d_gene: NA
abundance: NA
CDR3nt: TGTGCCAGCAGGGACTCGGGGAAGTTGCCCTACGAGCAGTACTTC
CDR3aa: CASRDSGKLPYEQYF

j_gene: TRBJ2-1
v_gene: TRBV5-5
d_gene: NA
abundance: NA
CDR3nt: TGTGCCAGCAGCTTGGTCAGGCCCTACAATGAGCAGTTCTTC
CDR3aa: CASSLVRPYNEQFF

j_gene: TRBJ2-3
v_gene: TRBV28
d_gene: NA
abundance: NA
CDR3nt: TGTGCCAGCAGTTCCTACGGGCGGGATACGCAGTATTTT
CDR3aa: CASSSYGRDTQYF

j_gene: TRBJ2-5
v_gene: TRBV11-2
d_gene: TRBD1
abundance: NA
CDR3nt: TGTGCCAGCAGCACCTGGGACAGGGAAAGTCAGACCCAGTACTTC
CDR3aa: CASSTWDRESQTQYF

j_gene: TRBJ2-7
v_gene: TRBV27
d_gene: TRBD2
abundance: NA
CDR3nt: TGTGCCAGCAGTTTATTAGGCGGGAGAAAGGGCGAGCAGTACTTC
CDR3aa: CASSLLGGRKGEQYF

j_gene: TRBJ2-7
v_gene: TRBV4-2
d_gene: NA
abundance: NA
CDR3nt: TGTGCCAGCAGCCAAGAGTTCTCCCGGATTCTAGCCTACGAGCAGTACTTC
CDR3aa: CASSQEFSRILAYEQYF

j_gene: TRBJ2-3
v_gene: TRBV5-5
d_gene: NA
abundance: NA
CDR3nt: TGTGCCAGCAGCTTGGGGGGATACACAGATACGCAGTATTTT
CDR3aa: CASSLGGYTDTQYF

j_gene: TRBJ2-2
v_gene: TRBV5-1
d_gene: NA
abundance: NA
CDR3nt: TGCGCCAGCAGCGTAGACCCCCCTTGGGAGGTGAACGGGGAGCTGTTTTTT
CDR3aa: CASSVDPPWEVNGELFF

j_gene: TRBJ2-7
v_gene: TRBV30
d_gene: NA
abundance: NA
CDR3nt: TGTGCCTGGAGATTCAGGGGCATTGCCTACGAGCAGTACTTC
CDR3aa: CAWRFRGIAYEQYF